The 24 T cell receptor beta chains given below trace back to one sample, sequenced in a study of blood T cell repertoires in COVID-19. Clones were read by immunoSEQ multiplex PCR, and TCRdb kept only the in-frame ones, dropping some. The sample yields some 250,000 clones, around 87% seen once. Material: peripheral blood. These receptors originate from a woman in her seventies with active or convalescent COVID-19.

The V and J genes are TRBV6-5 and TRBJ1-2, with D possibly matching TRBD1 (5 bases). V was cut by 10 bases and J by 7 bases, with 19 bases left in between. The CDR3 contains 13 residues. Germline V CDR1 and CDR2: MNHEY, SVGAGI. The CDR3 spells CATKAGGVGGYTF. CDR3 nucleotides: TGTGCCACAAAGGCGGGGGGGGTAGGTGGCTACACCTTC.

The chain has TRBV7-9 and TRBJ1-1; D perhaps matches TRBD1 (6 bases). The CDR3 totals 14 residues. Germline assignment: CDR1 SEHNR and CDR2 FQNEAQ (reference sequence). Trimming pared 4 bases from V and 3 bases from J, leaving 12 bases between. The CDR3 is CASSSDSGDTEAFF. As DNA, the CDR3 is TGTGCCAGCAGCTCGGACAGTGGGGACACTGAAGCTTTCTTT.

The chain is built from TRBV14 and TRBJ1-1; 12 nucleotides match TRBD1. CDR1 is SGHDN, CDR2 FVKESK, per germline. J gave up 6 bases and V 4 bases, and 9 bases lay outside the gene matches. The CDR3 is made up of 16 amino acids. The CDR3 DNA follows: TGTGCCAGCAGCCGGGACAGGGGGCTGGTTCGCGCTGAAGCTTTCTTT. It encodes CASSRDRGLVRAEAFF.

The V gene is TRBV3-1 (or the pseudogene TRBV3-2), the J gene TRBJ2-7; no clear D gene. The CDR3 consists of 13 residues. From germline, CDR1 is LGHDT and CDR2 YNNKEL (reference sequence). Trimming pared 1 base from V and 3 bases from J, leaving 7 bases between. CDR3 sequence (DNA): TGTGCCAGCAGCCAAGGGAGAGGCTACGAGCAGTACTTC. Its protein product is CASSQGRGYEQYF.

The chain uses TRBV14 and TRBJ1-6; 7 nucleotides match TRBD1. From germline, CDR1 is SGHDN and CDR2 FVKESK. The CDR3 has 17 amino acids. Trimming took 2 bases from V and 7 from J; bases not matched to a gene: 11. In DNA form, the CDR3 reads TGTGCCAGCAGCCAACTACAGGGGAAGCGGTCGAATTCACCCCTCCACTTT. Amino acid sequence: CASSQLQGKRSNSPLHF.

V is TRBV10-2 and J is TRBJ2-7; TRBD1 is a possible D gene (5 bases). CDR3 length: 15 residues. V was clipped by 5 bases and J by 5 bases, with 19 bases between them. CDR1 and CDR2 from the germline V gene are WSHSY and SAAADI. The CDR3: CASSPRAGVVDEQYF. The CDR3, as DNA: TGCGCCAGCAGTCCCAGGGCCGGAGTGGTTGACGAGCAGTACTTC.

The gene calls are TRBV5-6 and TRBJ1-2; 7 nucleotides agree with TRBD1. The CDR3 covers 15 residues. Per the germline V gene, CDR1 is SGHDT and CDR2 is YYEEEE. The V and J ends lost 3 bases and 7 bases, in that order; junction bases with no gene match: 12. CDR3 amino acids: CASSSVDREGGGYTF. The CDR3 DNA is TGTGCCAGCAGCTCGGTTGACAGGGAAGGTGGTGGCTACACCTTC.

The chain combines TRBV7-4 with TRBJ2-3; a weak D match, TRBD2 (6 bases). The CDR3 consists of 16 residues. From germline, CDR1 is SGHVT and CDR2 SQSDAQ. V was trimmed by 5 bases and J by 3 bases, leaving 18 bases between them. The CDR3 DNA sequence: TGTGCCAGCAGCCATAGGGGACTCACTCGGACAGATACGCAGTATTTT. The encoded protein is CASSHRGLTRTDTQYF.

This clone appeared a few times. V usage is TRBV4-3 and J usage is TRBJ1-4; D possibly corresponds to TRBD1 (5 bases). The CDR3 is 15 amino acids. Trimming cost V 3 bases and J 5 bases, with 13 bases left between them. Germline V gives CDR1 LGHNA, CDR2 YSLEER. The CDR3 bases are TGCGCCAGCAGCCACGATGCGGGGGGGAATGAAAAACTGTTTTTT. This sequence encodes CASSHDAGGNEKLFF.

Here the CDR3 DNA reads TGCGCCAGCAGCCAAGACCAAAGCGGATCCTATAATTCACCCCTCCACTTT. It translates to CASSQDQSGSYNSPLHF. The chain recombines TRBV4-3 with TRBJ1-6; D ambiguous. The length of the CDR3 is 17 residues. V was clipped by 0 bases and J by 1 base, with 10 bases between them. The germline CDR1 and CDR2 sequences are LGHNA and YSLEER.

This chain links TRBV24-1 with TRBJ2-7, with 10 positions matching TRBD1. The CDR3 covers 15 residues. After removal of 0 bases from V and 6 bases from J, the junction contained 4 bases not matched to a gene. The germline gives CDR1 KGHDR, CDR2 SFDVKD. The DNA for the CDR3 is TGTGCCACCAGTGATTTGGGGACAGGGGTGGGCGAGCAGTACTTC. Protein: CATSDLGTGVGEQYF.

The chain uses TRBV7-9 and TRBJ2-6; no definite D call. Germline CDR1 is SEHNR and CDR2 is FQNEAQ (reference sequence). The V and J ends lost 2 bases and 4 bases respectively, with 9 bases between them. The CDR3 contains 15 residues. The CDR3 DNA reads TGTGCCAGCAGCTTATTCGGGTGGGGGGCCAACGTCCTGACTTTC. Translation gives CASSLFGWGANVLTF.

In its sample, this clone was seen a few times. This sequence joins TRBV5-1 and TRBJ2-2, with D possibly TRBD2 on 6 matching bases. The V gene's germline CDR1 is SGHRS and CDR2 YFSETQ. The CDR3 has 16 residues. V shed 4 bases and J shed 6 bases, with 19 bases lying between them. The CDR3 DNA sequence: TGCGCCAGCAGCGGAATACCGGGACGGAGGGCCGGGGAGCTGTTTTTT. It yields the protein CASSGIPGRRAGELFF.

This chain links TRBV10-3 with TRBJ2-3; 8 nucleotides match TRBD2. J lost 4 bases, V lost 11 bases, and 2 bases had no gene match. The CDR3 has 11 residues. The germline CDR1 and CDR2 sequences are ENHRY and SYGVKD. As DNA, the CDR3 is TGTGCCGTGACTAGCGCAGATACGCAGTATTTT. As protein: CAVTSADTQYF.

The chain combines TRBV28 with TRBJ2-7, with 7 positions matching TRBD1. The ends lost 6 bases at V and 3 bases at J; junction bases unmatched: 11. Germline CDR1 and CDR2: MDHEN and SYDVKM. This CDR3 is built from 15 residues. The CDR3 DNA is TGTGCCAGCAGCGAACACAGGGGCGATTTCTACGAGCAGTACTTC. Residues: CASSEHRGDFYEQYF.

For the CDR3, the DNA is TGCGCCAGCAGCTTGGTCGGGACAGGGGGAGGAAAACTGTTTTTT. Translating gives CASSLVGTGGGKLFF. This sequence joins TRBV5-1 and TRBJ1-4; 11 bases are a match to TRBD1. V dropped 0 bases and J dropped 10; count of bases not matched to a gene: 5. Germline assignment: CDR1 SGHRS and CDR2 YFSETQ. The CDR3 is 15 amino acids.

V is TRBV6-2 or TRBV6-3 and J is TRBJ1-2, with D unresolved. Trimming took off 5 bases at V and 8 bases at J, with 12 bases between the two ends. From germline, CDR1 is MNHEY and CDR2 SVGEGT. The length of the CDR3 is 12 residues. CDR3 region: CASSQNSPGYTF. In nucleotides, the CDR3 is TGTGCCAGCAGTCAAAACAGCCCGGGCTACACCTTC.

A remark on this clone: This sample includes further DNA sequences coding for the same CDR3. The chain couples TRBV29-1 to TRBJ2-5; possible D gene TRBD1, 6 bases. V lost 4 bases and J 4 bases, leaving 7 bases between the germline ends. This CDR3 region has 11 residues. CDR1 is SQVTM, CDR2 ANQGSEA, per germline. CDR3 coding DNA: TGCAGCGTTGGAGGGGGAGAGACCCAGTACTTC. This encodes CSVGGGETQYF.

V usage is TRBV10-3 and J usage is TRBJ2-3, with D possibly matching TRBD2 (6 bases). Germline V lookup: CDR1 ENHRY, CDR2 SYGVKD. This CDR3 spans 14 amino acids. V shed 6 bases and J shed 2 bases, with 12 bases lying between them. CDR3 loop: CAISFSGTTDTQYF. The CDR3 bases are TGTGCCATCAGCTTTAGCGGAACCACAGATACGCAGTATTTT.

V is TRBV5-8 and J is TRBJ1-2; 10 bases line up with TRBD1. J was trimmed by 8 bases and V by 4 bases; bases with no gene match: 8. The V gene's germline CDR1 is SGHTS and CDR2 YDEGEE. The CDR3 runs 14 residues. The CDR3 spells CASSLLGTGDGYTF. The DNA of the CDR3 is TGTGCCAGCAGCCTCCTCGGGACAGGGGACGGCTACACCTTC. The variable domain in full, completed from reference TRBV5-8 and TRBJ1-2, reads EAGVTQSPTHLIKTRGQQATLRCSPISGHTSVYWYQQALGLGLQFLLWYDEGEERNRGNFPPRFSGRQFPNYSSELNVNALELEDSALYLCASSLLGTGDGYTFGSGTRLTVV.

This clone was counted a single time. CDR3 DNA sequence: TGTGCCAGCAGTCCAGGGTCAGCTGGAAACACCATATATTTT. It is translated as CASSPGSAGNTIYF. V is TRBV6-5 and J is TRBJ1-3; a weak D match, TRBD1 (5 bases). The CDR3 covers 14 residues. Trimming took 5 bases from V and 2 from J, leaving 10 bases between them. Germline V lookup: CDR1 MNHEY, CDR2 SVGAGI.

V and J are TRBV6-6 and TRBJ2-7, with 7 bases matching TRBD1. The CDR3 has 15 residues. Trimming cost V 0 bases and J 4 bases; bases outside gene matches: 6. Germline CDR1 MNHNY, CDR2 SVGAGI (reference sequence). CDR3 DNA: TGTGCCAGCAGTTACTCGAGGGGGCCCGAGTACGAGCAGTACTTC. Protein product: CASSYSRGPEYEQYF.

This chain joins TRBV19 and TRBJ2-3; no definite D call. CDR1 LNHDA and CDR2 SQIVND come from the germline V gene (reference sequence). V was cut by 0 bases and J by 5 bases, with 9 bases left in between. The CDR3 contains 14 residues. CDR3 in DNA: TGTGCCAGTAGTATAGATCGGTATATAGATACGCAGTATTTT. Translating it yields CASSIDRYIDTQYF.

The DNA for the CDR3 is TGTGCCAGCAGCCCTACAGGGGCCCCCGGGGAGCTGTTTTTT. It translates to CASSPTGAPGELFF. The V and J genes are TRBV9 and TRBJ2-2; 7 bases align to TRBD1. CDR1 and CDR2 (germline): SGDLS, YYNGEE. The CDR3 runs to 14 residues. V lost 4 bases and J lost 6; bases outside the gene matches: 6.